This TCR beta chain derives from a study of immune evolution from preneoplasia to lung adenocarcinoma. Patient tissue came from resections in Japan or China, 2014–2017. After pathologic assessment, macro-dissection selected premalignant or tumor cells for extraction. Measured with immunoSEQ multiplex PCR; TCRdb has only the in-frame clones, and not every one. The sample holds about 5,700 clones, about four fifths seen once. Whole-study results and caveats: From normal lung to invasive adenocarcinoma, top clone frequencies appeared to decrease.

The ends lost 4 bases at V and 5 bases at J; junction bases unmatched: 8. Germline V lookup: CDR1 MNHEY, CDR2 SMNVEV (reference sequence). The CDR3 runs to 15 residues. About this clone itself: Its antigen is currently unknown.

Sequenced input: FFPE minimally invasive lung adenocarcinoma tissue. The chain couples TRBV27 to TRBJ1-5, with 7 positions matching TRBD1. The sequence was obtained from a person aged 55 to 79 with lung adenocarcinoma. The CDR3: CASSSRQGHYQPQHF. The CDR3 DNA is TGTGCCAGCAGTTCCAGACAGGGCCACTATCAGCCCCAGCATTTT.